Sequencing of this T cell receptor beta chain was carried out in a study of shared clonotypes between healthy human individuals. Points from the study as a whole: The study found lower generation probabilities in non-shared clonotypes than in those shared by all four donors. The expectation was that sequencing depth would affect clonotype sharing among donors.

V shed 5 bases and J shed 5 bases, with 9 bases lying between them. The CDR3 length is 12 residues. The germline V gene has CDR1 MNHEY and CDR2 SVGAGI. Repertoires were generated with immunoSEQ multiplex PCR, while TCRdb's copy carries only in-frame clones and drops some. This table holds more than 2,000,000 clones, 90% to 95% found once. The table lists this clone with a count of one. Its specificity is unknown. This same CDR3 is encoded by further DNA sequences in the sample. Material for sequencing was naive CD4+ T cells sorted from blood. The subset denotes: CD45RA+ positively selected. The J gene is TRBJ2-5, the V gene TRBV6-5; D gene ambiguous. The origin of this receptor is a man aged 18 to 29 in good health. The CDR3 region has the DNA TGTGCCAGCAGTGGAAGCAGGGAGACCCAGTACTTC. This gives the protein CASSGSRETQYF.